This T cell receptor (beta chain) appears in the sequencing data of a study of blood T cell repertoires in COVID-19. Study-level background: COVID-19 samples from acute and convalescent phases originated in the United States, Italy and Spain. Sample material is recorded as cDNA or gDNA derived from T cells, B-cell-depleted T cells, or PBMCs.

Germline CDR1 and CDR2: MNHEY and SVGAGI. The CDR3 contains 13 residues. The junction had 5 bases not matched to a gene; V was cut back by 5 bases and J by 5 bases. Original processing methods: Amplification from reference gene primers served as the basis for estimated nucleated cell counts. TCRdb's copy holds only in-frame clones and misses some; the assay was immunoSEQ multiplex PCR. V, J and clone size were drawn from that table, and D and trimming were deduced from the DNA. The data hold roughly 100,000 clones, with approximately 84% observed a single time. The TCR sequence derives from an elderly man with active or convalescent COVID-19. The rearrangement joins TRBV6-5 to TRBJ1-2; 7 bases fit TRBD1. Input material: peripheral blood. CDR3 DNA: TGTGCCAGCAGTCCGGGACAGTTTTATGGCTACACCTTC. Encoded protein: CASSPGQFYGYTF.